A single sample is the source of the 16 T cell receptor beta chains below, sequenced in a study of blood T cell repertoires in COVID-19. The assay was immunoSEQ multiplex PCR, and TCRdb's table has in-frame clones only and misses some. In the table there are 95,000 to 150,000 clones, 75% to 90% of which are singletons. Specimen: peripheral blood. Receptors were obtained from a middle-aged man with acute or convalescent COVID-19.

This chain joins TRBV6-5 and TRBJ2-1, with 7 nucleotides matching TRBD2. This CDR3 has 13 residues. Trimming cost V 2 bases and J 12 bases; bases outside gene matches: 7. CDR1 and CDR2 (germline): MNHEY, SVGAGI. This CDR3 is CASSYGGDGLQFF. CDR3 DNA sequence: TGTGCCAGCAGTTACGGGGGGGACGGGCTGCAGTTCTTC.

This rearrangement joins TRBV12-5 to TRBJ2-1; D remains unclear. Deletions cut 5 bases from V and 0 bases from J, with 17 bases between. This CDR3 region has 17 residues. Germline V CDR1 and CDR2: LGHNT, FRNRAP. The CDR3 spells CASGTPGAPSSYNEQFF. CDR3 sequence (DNA): TGTGCTAGTGGTACTCCCGGAGCGCCAAGCTCCTACAATGAGCAGTTCTTC.

The chain recombines TRBV10-3 with TRBJ2-3; D is uncertain. The CDR3 is 15 residues long. Germline V lookup: CDR1 ENHRY, CDR2 SYGVKD. V lost 3 bases to trimming and J lost 5 bases, with 15 bases between them. The CDR3 loop reads CAISDLSGPGDTQYF. The CDR3 nucleotides read TGTGCCATCAGTGATTTAAGTGGGCCTGGAGATACGCAGTATTTT.

The CDR3 nucleotides read TGCGCCAGCAGCTTGGGACAGGGGGTAAGGAACGAGCAGTACTTC. Translation: CASSLGQGVRNEQYF. V and J are TRBV5-1 and TRBJ2-7; 9 positions agree with TRBD1. CDR1 and CDR2 (germline): SGHRS, YFSETQ. CDR3 length: 15 residues. Losses at the gene ends were 0 bases for V and 5 bases for J; bases not matched to a gene: 6.

The genes are TRBV3-1 (or the pseudogene TRBV3-2) and TRBJ2-3; possibly TRBD2 for D (5 bases). The CDR3 covers 15 residues. The V end was cut by 0 bases, the J end by 2 bases, with 9 bases between. In germline, CDR1 is LGHDT, CDR2 YNNKEL (reference sequence). CDR3 residues: CASSQDPGFTDTQYF. Written as DNA, the CDR3 is TGTGCCAGCAGCCAAGATCCGGGATTCACAGATACGCAGTATTTT.

The CDR3 nucleotides are TGTGCCAGCCTAGGGGGAGAAAAACTGTTTTTT. The encoded protein is CASLGGEKLFF. The chain combines TRBV25-1 with TRBJ1-4; D might be TRBD1 (6 bases). This CDR3 contains 11 residues. Trimming cost V 8 bases and J 8 bases, with 9 bases left between them. Germline V CDR1 and CDR2: MGHDK, SYGVNS.

The V and J genes are TRBV5-1 and TRBJ1-2; TRBD1 aligns across 7 bases. The CDR3 sequence is 14 residues long. V was clipped by 4 bases and J by 5 bases; unmatched bases: 8. Germline V gene sequence: CDR1 SGHRS, CDR2 YFSETQ. In DNA form, the CDR3 reads TGCGCCAGCAGCCCGGACAGGTCCGGGTATGGCTACACCTTC. This encodes CASSPDRSGYGYTF.

A few counts support this clone. Other DNA sequences from this sample encode an identical CDR3 as well. The genes are TRBV11-3 and TRBJ2-7; D may be TRBD2 (6 bases). Between the trimmed V and J ends, which lost 5 bases and 2 bases, there was a span of 10 bases. CDR3 length: 13 residues. Per germline, CDR1 SGHNT and CDR2 YENEEA. Here the CDR3 reads CASSLTSTYEQYF. CDR3 DNA: TGTGCCAGCAGCCTCACTAGCACCTACGAGCAGTACTTC. Full variable domain (remainder filled in from reference TRBV11-3 and TRBJ2-7): EAGVVQSPRYKIIEKKQPVAFWCNPISGHNTLYWYLQNLGQGPELLIRYENEEAVDDSQLPKDRFSAERLKGVDSTLKIQPAELGDSAVYLCASSLTSTYEQYFGPGTRLTVT.

The CDR3 protein is CASSPGGTEAFF. The DNA for the CDR3 is TGTGCCAGCAGCCCCGGGGGCACTGAAGCTTTCTTT. The V gene is TRBV5-6, the J gene TRBJ1-1; D possibly corresponds to TRBD1 (5 bases). Germline V lookup: CDR1 SGHDT, CDR2 YYEEEE. V was clipped by 4 bases and J by 4 bases, with 8 bases between them. The CDR3 is made up of 12 amino acids.

This chain links TRBV30 with TRBJ2-1, with D possibly TRBD2 on 5 matching bases. CDR3 length: 14 amino acids. With 8 bases removed from V and 8 bases from J, the gap between germline ends came to 22 bases. Germline-derived CDR1 and CDR2 are GTSNPN and SVGIG (reference sequence). DNA of the CDR3: TGTGCCGGAGCCCCGGACTCCCAACTGGATGAGCAGTTCTTC. Translating gives CAGAPDSQLDEQFF.

The V and J genes are TRBV11-2 and TRBJ1-1; D might be TRBD1 (6 bases). Between the trimmed V and J ends, which lost 10 bases and 1 base, there was a span of 13 bases. Germline CDR1 SGHAT, CDR2 FQNNGV. The CDR3 totals 13 residues. CDR3 bases: TGTGCCACGCAGGGGTTAAGGAACACTGAAGCTTTCTTT. Amino acids: CATQGLRNTEAFF.

J is TRBJ2-4 and V is TRBV4-1, with 8 bases aligning to TRBD1. The V and J ends lost 0 bases and 3 bases, in that order; junction bases with no gene match: 10. Germline V gene data show CDR1 as MGHRA and CDR2 as YSYEKL. The CDR3 contains 18 residues. Here the CDR3 reads CASSQDRTGMGDKNIQYF. The CDR3 DNA sequence: TGCGCCAGCAGCCAAGATCGGACAGGGATGGGGGACAAAAACATTCAGTACTTC.

This sequence joins TRBV7-8 and TRBJ1-6; 9 bases are a match to TRBD1. Looked up from germline, CDR1 is SGHVS and CDR2 is FQNEAQ. This CDR3 comprises 18 residues. The ends lost 1 base at V and 0 bases at J; junction bases unmatched: 4. CDR3 nucleotides: TGTGCCAGCAGCTTAGGGACAGGGGACTCCTCCTATAATTCACCCCTCCACTTT. This translates into CASSLGTGDSSYNSPLHF.

The chain recombines TRBV29-1 with TRBJ1-2, with D tentatively TRBD1 (5 bases). Looked up from germline, CDR1 is SQVTM and CDR2 is ANQGSEA. V gave up 7 bases and J gave up 1 base, with 19 bases separating them. CDR3 length equals 15 residues. For the CDR3, the DNA is TGCAGCGACGGACCCCCGGGGGGGATTAACTATGGCTACACCTTC. Translating gives CSDGPPGGINYGYTF.

The V gene is TRBV11-2, the J gene TRBJ2-3; 9 positions match TRBD2. Trimming cost V 1 base and J 4 bases; bases outside gene matches: 3. Germline-derived CDR1 and CDR2 are SGHAT and FQNNGV. This CDR3 is 15 amino acids long. This CDR3 reads CASSLAASGADTQYF. The CDR3 region has the DNA TGTGCCAGCAGCTTAGCGGCTAGCGGGGCAGATACGCAGTATTTT. The full variable domain, completed using reference TRBV11-2 and TRBJ2-3, is EAGVAQSPRYKIIEKRQSVAFWCNPISGHATLYWYQQILGQGPKLLIQFQNNGVVDDSQLPKDRFSAERLKGVDSTLKIQPAKLEDSAVYLCASSLAASGADTQYFGPGTRLTVL.

This chain connects TRBV6-6 to TRBJ1-2; 7 bases agree with TRBD1. Germline CDR1 reads MNHNY; CDR2 reads SVGAGI (reference sequence). After removal of 1 base from V and 5 bases from J, the junction contained 7 bases not matched to a gene. The CDR3 runs 15 residues. This chain's CDR3 is CASSYFGQAKYGYTF. The CDR3, as DNA: TGTGCCAGCAGTTACTTCGGACAGGCAAAGTATGGCTACACCTTC.